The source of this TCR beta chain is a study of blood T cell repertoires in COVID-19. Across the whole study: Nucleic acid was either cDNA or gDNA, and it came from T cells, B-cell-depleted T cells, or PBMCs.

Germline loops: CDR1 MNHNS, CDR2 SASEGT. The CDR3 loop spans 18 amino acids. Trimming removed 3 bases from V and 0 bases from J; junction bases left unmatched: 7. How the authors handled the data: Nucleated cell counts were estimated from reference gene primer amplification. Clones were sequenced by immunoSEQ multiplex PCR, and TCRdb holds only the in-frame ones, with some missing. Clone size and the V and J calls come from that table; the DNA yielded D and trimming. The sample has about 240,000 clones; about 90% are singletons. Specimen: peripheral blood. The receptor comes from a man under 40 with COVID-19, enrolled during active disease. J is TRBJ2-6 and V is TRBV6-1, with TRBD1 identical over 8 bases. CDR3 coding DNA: TGTGCCAGCAGTGAGGCCAGGGGGCCACGCTCTGGGGCCAACGTCCTGACTTTC. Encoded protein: CASSEARGPRSGANVLTF.